Listed here are 32 T cell receptor beta chains from one sample, sequenced in a study of blood T cells in healthy people across ages. A sample-barcoded 5' primer and a J-beta primer mix were used in a second PCR of about 7 to 11 cycles. MiXCR, run by TCRdb on the 5' RACE reads, gives a single entry per CDR3 protein. The sample includes about 1.8 million distinct CDR3 sequences, roughly 52% of them seen just once. The material sequenced was blood. The source of these receptors is a woman between 40 and 55 years old in good health.

The J gene is TRBJ2-3, the V gene TRBV20-1; D tentatively fits TRBD1 or TRBD2 (5 bases each). The CDR3 contains 12 residues. Trimming removed 7 bases at V and 6 bases at J, with 14 bases between. Germline V lookup: CDR1 DFQATT, CDR2 SNEGSKA (reference sequence). The CDR3 nucleotides are TGCAGTGTACGGGACCCTCCGGATACGCAGTATTTT. It specifies CSVRDPPDTQYF.

V usage is TRBV12-3 or TRBV12-4 and J usage is TRBJ2-1; TRBD2 matches 9 bases. The CDR3 loop spans 17 amino acids. V was clipped by 4 bases and J by 4 bases; unmatched bases: 11. The CDR3 nucleotides read TGTGCCAGCAGTTCCGGGGAGGCGGGGGGGTTATACAATGAGCAGTTCTTC. This gives the protein CASSSGEAGGLYNEQFF.

The J gene is TRBJ2-1, the V gene TRBV3-1, with D possibly being TRBD2 (5 bases). Between the trimmed V and J ends, which lost 0 bases and 13 bases, there was a span of 22 bases. CDR1 is LGHDT and CDR2 is YNNKEL in the germline V gene (reference sequence). The CDR3 spans 16 residues. CDR3 bases: TGTGCCAGCAGCCAAGAAGGCGCGCTAGTTGGGGAGACCCAGTTCTTC. This sequence encodes CASSQEGALVGETQFF.

This chain uses TRBV6-2 or TRBV6-3 with TRBJ2-3; 7 nucleotides align to TRBD2. Germline V gives CDR1 MNHEY, CDR2 SVGEGT. After removal of 3 bases from V and 0 bases from J, the junction contained 3 bases not matched to a gene. This CDR3 region has 15 residues. CDR3: CASSYWEGSTDTQYF. CDR3 DNA sequence: TGTGCCAGCAGTTATTGGGAGGGTAGCACAGATACGCAGTATTTT.

A few counts support this clonotype. V usage is TRBV7-2 and J usage is TRBJ2-1, with 12 nucleotides matching TRBD2. This CDR3 spans 16 amino acids. The V gene end was trimmed by 1 base and the J gene end by 8 bases; junction bases not matched to a gene: 6. Germline loops: CDR1 SGHTA, CDR2 FQGNSA. The chain's CDR3 is CASSLDLAGGVDEQFF. The CDR3 DNA reads TGTGCCAGCAGCTTAGACCTAGCGGGGGGGGTGGATGAGCAGTTCTTC.

This clonotype appeared a few times. The V gene is TRBV6-5, the J gene TRBJ1-1, with D unclear. The V and J ends lost 10 bases and 2 bases respectively, with 14 bases between them. Germline CDR1 is MNHEY and CDR2 is SVGAGI. The CDR3 has 13 amino acids. The CDR3 reads CANSSARNTEAFF. Here the CDR3 DNA reads TGTGCCAACTCATCTGCCCGTAACACTGAAGCTTTCTTT.

This chain joins TRBV6-1 and TRBJ2-1, with 8 bases that match TRBD2. CDR1 and CDR2 from the germline V gene are MNHNS and SASEGT. The CDR3 totals 14 residues. With 7 bases clipped from V and 6 bases from J, the junction kept 8 bases outside the gene matches. The CDR3 region is CASTGGRVINEQFF. In nucleotides, the CDR3 is TGTGCCAGCACGGGAGGGCGTGTTATCAATGAGCAGTTCTTC.

This sequence joins TRBV5-1 and TRBJ1-1, with D possibly matching TRBD1 (5 bases). The CDR3 runs 15 residues. V lost 4 bases and J lost 1, with 14 bases in between. CDR1 SGHRS and CDR2 YFSETQ come from the germline V gene. This CDR3 reads CASSLGVQKNTEAFF. CDR3 DNA sequence: TGCGCCAGCAGCCTGGGGGTTCAAAAGAACACTGAAGCTTTCTTT.

The DNA of the CDR3 is TGTGCCAGCAGCTTAACTGAGGGTGTTAGGTATGGCTACACCTTC. It translates to CASSLTEGVRYGYTF. This sequence joins TRBV7-2 and TRBJ1-2; D not resolved. CDR1 and CDR2 from the germline V gene are SGHTA and FQGNSA. The ends were cut back, 2 bases at V and 5 bases at J, with 15 bases in the middle. The CDR3 is made up of 15 amino acids. The variable domain in full, with the rest retrieved from reference TRBV7-2 and TRBJ1-2, is GAGVSQSPSNKVTEKGKDVELRCDPISGHTALYWYRQSLGQGLEFLIYFQGNSAPDKSGLPSDRFSAERTGGSVSTLTIQRTQQEDSAVYLCASSLTEGVRYGYTFGSGTRLTVV.

This clonotype was counted a single time. The chain recombines TRBV10-2 with TRBJ2-1, with 8 bases aligning to TRBD2. This CDR3 spans 15 amino acids. The trim removed 2 bases at V and 8 bases at J, leaving 8 bases unmatched. The V gene's germline CDR1 is WSHSY and CDR2 SAAADI. The CDR3 reads CASSEGTGGIDEQFF. In DNA, the CDR3 is TGCGCCAGCAGTGAGGGAACGGGGGGGATCGATGAGCAGTTCTTC.

This chain connects TRBV27 to TRBJ1-1; no definite D call. V was clipped by 2 bases and J by 9 bases, with 13 bases between them. Germline V gene lookup returns CDR1 MNHEY and CDR2 SMNVEV (reference sequence). The CDR3 has 13 amino acids. CDR3 coding DNA: TGTGCCAGCAGTTTACGGCCCGCTTCCCAAGCTTTCTTT. Translation gives CASSLRPASQAFF.

The V gene is TRBV6-2 or TRBV6-3, the J gene TRBJ1-2; a possible D gene is TRBD1 (5 bases). Germline assignment: CDR1 MNHEY and CDR2 SVGEGT. There are 14 residues in the CDR3. The V end lost 4 bases, the J end lost 5 bases, and 14 bases lay between the germline ends. Here the CDR3 reads CASSSTVPSYGYTF. The CDR3 region has the DNA TGTGCCAGCAGTTCGACAGTACCCTCTTATGGCTACACCTTC.

This clonotype came up many times. For the CDR3, the DNA is TGCAGCGTTGAACGGGGGGCCGAGACCCAGTACTTC. Protein product: CSVERGAETQYF. The chain is built from TRBV29-1 and TRBJ2-5; tentatively, D is TRBD2 (7 bases). The CDR3 totals 12 residues. CDR1 SQVTM and CDR2 ANQGSEA come from the germline V gene. The V end was cut by 2 bases, the J end by 5 bases, with 9 bases between.

The J gene is TRBJ2-5, the V gene TRBV6-1, with D uncertain. The germline V gene has CDR1 MNHNS and CDR2 SASEGT. The CDR3 extends over 14 amino acids. Between the trimmed V and J ends, which lost 6 bases and 6 bases, there was a span of 17 bases. The CDR3 here is CASRVEVLRKTQYF. In DNA, the CDR3 is TGTGCCAGCAGGGTTGAAGTTCTCAGGAAGACCCAGTACTTC.

Of note for this clonotype: A much more abundant neighbour one base away suggests this may be a read error. Here the CDR3 DNA reads TGCAGTGCTAGCGCGGGGGAGTACAATGGGCAGTTCTTC. This translates into CSASAGEYNGQFF. The rearrangement links TRBV20-1 to TRBJ2-1; 7 bases line up with TRBD2. Germline CDR1 is DFQATT and CDR2 is SNEGSKA (reference sequence). CDR3 length: 13 residues.

Here the CDR3 DNA reads TGTGCCAGCAGCAATACGCTCATCGGCGGGTTCTTC. Protein sequence: CASSNTLIGGFF. This chain uses TRBV7-2 with TRBJ2-1; D is undetermined. This CDR3 is built from 12 residues. Trimming removed 5 bases at V and 15 bases at J, with 17 bases between. Germline V lookup: CDR1 SGHTA, CDR2 FQGNSA. Variable domain in full (rest from reference TRBV7-2 and TRBJ2-1): GAGVSQSPSNKVTEKGKDVELRCDPISGHTALYWYRQSLGQGLEFLIYFQGNSAPDKSGLPSDRFSAERTGGSVSTLTIQRTQQEDSAVYLCASSNTLIGGFFGPGTRLTVL.

This clonotype occurred a few times. The V gene is TRBV6-1, the J gene TRBJ2-1; tentatively, D is TRBD2 (6 bases). Germline V gives CDR1 MNHNS, CDR2 SASEGT. Trimming took off 6 bases at V and 12 bases at J, with 12 bases between the two ends. The CDR3 has 11 residues. This CDR3 reads CASRGRGLQFF. In nucleotides, the CDR3 is TGTGCCAGCAGAGGTAGGGGACTGCAGTTCTTC.

The chain couples TRBV6-2 or TRBV6-3 to TRBJ2-7; 9 nucleotides align to TRBD2. The CDR3 has 17 amino acids. Trimming at V came to 0 bases and at J to 7 bases, leaving 13 bases not matched to a gene. Germline assignment: CDR1 MNHEY and CDR2 SVGEGT. CDR3 DNA sequence: TGTGCCAGCAGTTACTCGGCTAGCGGGGCCTCCTACAATGAGCAGTACTTC. Amino acid sequence: CASSYSASGASYNEQYF.

The genes are TRBV5-1 and TRBJ2-1; 8 nucleotides match TRBD2. V shed 3 bases and J 9 bases; nucleotides not matched to a gene: 14. Germline loops: CDR1 SGHRS, CDR2 YFSETQ. The CDR3 spans 16 residues. The CDR3: CASSSPWAGGKGEQFF. In DNA, the CDR3 is TGCGCCAGCAGCTCCCCGTGGGCGGGGGGTAAGGGTGAGCAGTTCTTC.

The genes are TRBV4-1 and TRBJ1-2; 9 nucleotides agree with TRBD1. After removal of 1 base from V and 3 bases from J, the junction contained 3 bases not matched to a gene. Germline CDR1 MGHRA, CDR2 YSYEKL. The CDR3 is made up of 15 amino acids. The CDR3 coding sequence is TGCGCCAGCAGCCAAGGAGGGACAGGGTACTATGGCTACACCTTC. Translated: CASSQGGTGYYGYTF.

This clonotype has at least ten counts. The V and J genes are TRBV7-2 and TRBJ2-7; D is unresolved. V was pared by 1 base and J by 3 bases, with 7 bases between. The CDR3 consists of 13 residues. Germline CDR1 reads SGHTA; CDR2 reads FQGNSA. The CDR3 here is CASSLGWNYEQYF. CDR3 nucleotide sequence: TGTGCCAGCAGCTTAGGGTGGAACTACGAGCAGTACTTC.

The V and J genes are TRBV6-5 and TRBJ2-3; no definite D call. The CDR3 consists of 14 residues. V gave up 2 bases and J gave up 2 bases, with 8 bases separating them. CDR1 MNHEY and CDR2 SVGAGI come from the germline V gene. The CDR3 protein is CASSYTRTTDTQYF. CDR3 nucleotides: TGTGCCAGCAGTTACACCAGGACCACAGATACGCAGTATTTT.

The CDR3 region has the DNA TGTGCCAGCAGCCAGGTCGACAGGGTGATTGAGACCCAGTACTTC. It translates to CASSQVDRVIETQYF. V gene TRBV3-1 combines with J gene TRBJ2-5, with 7 bases identical to TRBD1. The CDR3 consists of 15 residues. The V and J ends lost 3 bases and 5 bases, in that order; junction bases with no gene match: 9. Looked up from germline, CDR1 is LGHDT and CDR2 is YNNKEL (reference sequence).

Only a few counts were recorded for this clonotype. The V and J genes are TRBV7-2 and TRBJ2-5; either TRBD1 or TRBD2 may supply D (6 bases each). This CDR3 comprises 15 residues. V was cut by 6 bases and J by 4 bases, with 18 bases left in between. Germline-derived CDR1 and CDR2 are SGHTA and FQGNSA. CDR3 amino acids: CASSPSRGRVETQYF. Here the CDR3 DNA reads TGTGCCAGCAGTCCATCCCGGGGGCGGGTAGAGACCCAGTACTTC.

The table lists this clonotype with a few counts. The chain couples TRBV3-1 to TRBJ2-4, with 10 bases lining up with TRBD2. This CDR3 contains 14 residues. Germline assignment: CDR1 LGHDT and CDR2 YNNKEL (reference sequence). V trimming: 0 bases; J trimming: 9 bases; junction bases outside the gene matches: 2. The CDR3 here is CASSQEPSGGIQYF. The CDR3 DNA reads as TGTGCCAGCAGCCAAGAGCCTAGCGGGGGCATTCAGTACTTC.

This clonotype was found once. V is TRBV6-5 and J is TRBJ2-3, with D uncertain. V lost 0 bases to trimming and J lost 4 bases, with 8 bases between them. This CDR3 comprises 14 residues. Germline lookup yields CDR1 MNHEY and CDR2 SVGAGI. Written as DNA, the CDR3 is TGTGCCAGCAGTTACTCTAACGATGCAGATACGCAGTATTTT. Translated, it gives CASSYSNDADTQYF.

In its sample, this clonotype was seen a few times. The gene calls are TRBV2 and TRBJ1-6; D gene uncertain. This CDR3 has 12 amino acids. The germline V gene has CDR1 SNHLY and CDR2 FYNNEI. The V gene lost 5 bases and the J gene lost 7 bases, with 6 bases spanning the gap. CDR3 amino acids: CASSPNNSPLHF. The DNA for the CDR3 is TGTGCCAGCAGTCCTAACAATTCACCCCTCCACTTT.

This clonotype was recorded a few times. This chain joins TRBV28 and TRBJ2-7; tentative D call: TRBD1 (6 bases). CDR3 length: 16 amino acids. Trimming removed 2 bases at V and 4 bases at J, with 18 bases between. Germline V gives CDR1 MDHEN, CDR2 SYDVKM. CDR3 DNA: TGTGCCAGCAGTTTAAGGGCGACAGGCGTGCTATACGAGCAGTACTTC. It codes for CASSLRATGVLYEQYF. The full variable domain, its missing parts supplied by reference TRBV28 and TRBJ2-7, is DVKVTQSSRYLVKRTGEKVFLECVQDMDHENMFWYRQDPGLGLRLIYFSYDVKMKEKGDIPEGYSVSREKKERFSLILESASTNQTSMYLCASSLRATGVLYEQYFGPGTRLTVT.

This chain links TRBV7-4 with TRBJ1-2, with no clear D. V shed 6 bases and J shed 0 bases, with 17 bases lying between them. This CDR3 is built from 16 residues. Per the germline V gene, CDR1 is SGHVT and CDR2 is SQSDAQ. The CDR3 sequence is CASSSLTAGANYGYTF. CDR3 nucleotide sequence: TGTGCCAGCAGTTCGCTTACTGCCGGAGCTAACTATGGCTACACCTTC.

The chain links TRBV7-2 to TRBJ2-1; 10 bases fit TRBD2. V was pared by 7 bases and J by 6 bases, with 9 bases of the junction left unmatched. CDR3 length: 15 amino acids. Germline V gene sequence: CDR1 SGHTA, CDR2 FQGNSA. In nucleotides, the CDR3 is TGTGCCAGCATCCTACGGACTAGCGGTGCCAATGAGCAGTTCTTC. Translation gives CASILRTSGANEQFF.

CDR3 DNA: TGTGCCAGCAGTTTATATCGGGGACTGACTTGGGAGCAGTACTTC. It is translated as CASSLYRGLTWEQYF. J is TRBJ2-5 and V is TRBV27; a possible D gene is TRBD2 (6 bases). Germline lookup yields CDR1 MNHEY and CDR2 SMNVEV (reference sequence). V was shortened by 1 base and J by 11 bases, with 20 bases between the two germline ends. The CDR3 is 15 amino acids.

CDR3 bases: TGTGCCAGCAGTGATACCGGGTTTGGGACAGATACGCAGTATTTT. Translated, it gives CASSDTGFGTDTQYF. The V call is TRBV6-4, the J call TRBJ2-3; D remains ambiguous. Trimming took 3 bases from V and 3 from J, leaving 13 bases between them. The CDR3 covers 15 residues. Per the germline V gene, CDR1 is MRHNA and CDR2 is SNTAGT.